This record looks at one T cell receptor (beta chain) sequence and its context. Amplification used 60 Vbeta primers and 13 Jbeta primers. The repertoire was sequenced with immunoSEQ multiplex PCR; TCRdb's copy has only in-frame clones and lacks some. The sample lists about 100,000 clones; 70% to 80% were seen once. These data come from a study of cytomegalovirus exposure and HLA in healthy donors. This CDR3 contains 16 residues. The ends were cut back, 0 bases at V and 1 base at J, with 11 bases in the middle. Per germline, CDR1 LGHNA and CDR2 YNFKEQ. The specimen sequenced was PBMCs. This TCR was sampled from a man aged 18 to 29 in good health and CMV-seronegative. The chain is built from TRBV4-2 and TRBJ2-3; possible D gene TRBD1, 5 bases. This CDR3 is CASSQETAPRTDTQYF. CDR3 sequence (DNA): TGTGCCAGCAGCCAAGAGACAGCCCCACGCACAGATACGCAGTATTTT.